These 20 T cell receptor beta chains share one sample of origin, sequenced in a study of blood T cell repertoires in COVID-19. TCRdb's table, derived via immunoSEQ multiplex PCR, lists solely in-frame clones and lacks some. The sample yields a few hundred thousand clones, around nine tenths seen once. The sequencing input was PBMCs or T cells enriched from blood (not recorded which). The receptors come from a woman between 45 and 60 years old with acute COVID-19.

The CDR3 coding sequence is TGTGCCAGCAGCGTCGGGACAGAGAACTACGAGCAGTACTTC. Amino acid sequence: CASSVGTENYEQYF. The chain combines TRBV9 with TRBJ2-7, with 7 bases fitting TRBD1. This CDR3 region has 14 residues. The V gene end was trimmed by 2 bases and the J gene end by 3 bases; junction bases not matched to a gene: 5. Germline-derived CDR1 and CDR2 are SGDLS and YYNGEE.

Written as DNA, the CDR3 is TGTGCCAGCCGCGGACAGGGTGCATCCTACGAGCAGTACTTC. This gives the protein CASRGQGASYEQYF. V gene TRBV6-5 combines with J gene TRBJ2-7; 8 nucleotides line up with TRBD1. Per the germline V gene, CDR1 is MNHEY and CDR2 is SVGAGI. Trimming cost V 8 bases and J 1 base; bases outside gene matches: 7. The CDR3 runs 14 residues.

V and J are TRBV12-3 or TRBV12-4 and TRBJ2-7, with 9 bases identical to TRBD1. The CDR3 length is 13 residues. With 5 bases clipped from V and 4 bases from J, the junction kept 3 bases outside the gene matches. The CDR3 spells CASSTGGIYEQYF. The CDR3 DNA sequence: TGTGCCAGCAGTACAGGGGGCATATACGAGCAGTACTTC.

The chain combines TRBV6-5 with TRBJ1-2; the D gene is possibly TRBD1 (6 bases). The CDR3 length is 12 residues. Germline V gives CDR1 MNHEY, CDR2 SVGAGI. Trimming shortened V by 6 bases and J by 4 bases, and 9 bases separated the two germline ends. The CDR3 DNA is TGTGCCAGCAGATGGGGGCCCTATGGCTACACCTTC. Protein product: CASRWGPYGYTF.

This chain connects TRBV7-2 to TRBJ1-1; 7 bases fit TRBD1. CDR1 and CDR2 (germline): SGHTA, FQGNSA. CDR3 length equals 14 residues. V dropped 3 bases and J dropped 3; count of bases not matched to a gene: 4. The CDR3, as DNA: TGTGCCAGCAGCTTGGGCAGGGGGTACACTGAAGCTTTCTTT. Protein: CASSLGRGYTEAFF.

The rearrangement uses TRBV29-1 and TRBJ1-1, with D unclear. V was trimmed by 4 bases and J by 1 base, leaving 10 bases between them. The CDR3 has 13 amino acids. Germline V gene sequence: CDR1 SQVTM, CDR2 ANQGSEA. Here the CDR3 reads CSVGLSPNTEAFF. The CDR3 DNA reads TGCAGCGTTGGGCTTTCCCCGAACACTGAAGCTTTCTTT.

The V and J genes are TRBV20-1 and TRBJ2-5, with 11 bases fitting TRBD2. There are 15 residues in the CDR3. Per the germline V gene, CDR1 is DFQATT and CDR2 is SNEGSKA (reference sequence). Germline trimming cut 3 bases from V and 0 bases from J; bases unmatched to any gene: 3. CDR3 residues: CSASVAGGYQETQYF. CDR3 in DNA: TGCAGTGCTAGTGTAGCGGGAGGGTACCAAGAGACCCAGTACTTC.

The chain joins TRBV24-1 to TRBJ1-2; D ambiguous. CDR3 size: 12 residues. Trimming left V 6 bases short and J 0 bases short, with 4 bases between. Germline-derived CDR1 and CDR2 are KGHDR and SFDVKD. The CDR3 coding sequence is TGTGCCACCAGTCCGGCTAACTATGGCTACACCTTC. Its translation: CATSPANYGYTF.

The chain employs TRBV7-9 and TRBJ1-1; D remains unclear. V was clipped by 0 bases and J by 0 bases, with 14 bases between them. This CDR3 region has 17 residues. The germline gives CDR1 SEHNR, CDR2 FQNEAQ (reference sequence). The CDR3 nucleotides read TGTGCCAGCAGCTTAGCACCTACCCTCTCAATGAACACTGAAGCTTTCTTT. Translation: CASSLAPTLSMNTEAFF.

The rearrangement links TRBV5-1 to TRBJ2-7; 13 bases are a match to TRBD2. Looked up from germline, CDR1 is SGHRS and CDR2 is YFSETQ. The ends lost 3 bases at V and 1 base at J; junction bases unmatched: 1. This CDR3 has 15 residues. The CDR3 is CASSSGLAGSYEQYF. The CDR3 bases are TGCGCCAGCAGCTCGGGACTAGCGGGATCCTACGAGCAGTACTTC.

This clone was seen ten or more times. The V gene is TRBV7-3, the J gene TRBJ2-1, with D uncertain. Germline V CDR1 and CDR2: SGHTA, FQGTGA. The CDR3 totals 13 residues. The V and J ends lost 6 bases and 6 bases respectively, with 12 bases between them. The DNA for the CDR3 is TGTGCCAGCAGGAGGAGTGGCGTCAATGAGCAGTTCTTC. As protein: CASRRSGVNEQFF.

The rearrangement uses TRBV7-6 and TRBJ1-1; perhaps TRBD1 as D (6 bases). Trimming shortened V by 3 bases and J by 1 base, and 15 bases separated the two germline ends. CDR1 SGHVS and CDR2 FNYEAQ come from the germline V gene. The CDR3 sequence is 16 residues long. CDR3 bases: TGTGCCAGCAGCTTCTCGAGAGGACAGCAGAACACTGAAGCTTTCTTT. Residues: CASSFSRGQQNTEAFF.

V gene TRBV6-5 combines with J gene TRBJ2-7; perhaps TRBD2 as D (6 bases). In germline, CDR1 is MNHEY, CDR2 SVGAGI. The germline V and J ends were trimmed by 7 bases and 7 bases, with 20 bases remaining between them. There are 14 residues in the CDR3. The CDR3, as DNA: TGTGCCAGCATGGTGGGCGGGACCGGTTCGGAGCAGTACTTC. Amino acids: CASMVGGTGSEQYF.

This clone showed up just once. The chain combines TRBV9 with TRBJ2-7; TRBD2 matches 8 bases. Germline V gene data show CDR1 as SGDLS and CDR2 as YYNGEE. This CDR3 region has 14 residues. With 0 bases clipped from V and 6 bases from J, the junction kept 5 bases outside the gene matches. The CDR3 spells CASSVAGGPGEQYF. CDR3 nucleotides: TGTGCCAGCAGCGTAGCGGGAGGGCCGGGCGAGCAGTACTTC.

This clone is a singleton in its sample. The rearrangement uses TRBV7-9 and TRBJ1-1, with TRBD1 identical over 7 bases. Germline V CDR1 and CDR2: SEHNR, FQNEAQ (reference sequence). V dropped 5 bases and J dropped 3; count of bases not matched to a gene: 3. CDR3 length: 13 amino acids. The CDR3 sequence is CASSPGTDTEAFF. The CDR3 bases are TGTGCCAGCAGCCCTGGGACAGACACTGAAGCTTTCTTT.

The V call is TRBV7-5, the J call TRBJ1-2; TRBD1 is the table's D call, not checked against the DNA. TRBV7-5 corresponds to a pseudogene. This CDR3 comprises 14 residues. For the CDR3, the DNA is TGTGCCAGAAGCTTAGGACAGGGGGACTATGGCTACACCTTC. This sequence encodes CARSLGQGDYGYTF.

V gene TRBV5-4 combines with J gene TRBJ2-7; 8 nucleotides match TRBD2. Trimming removed 4 bases from V and 3 bases from J; junction bases left unmatched: 6. The CDR3 covers 14 residues. From germline, CDR1 is SGHNT and CDR2 YYREEE (reference sequence). The chain's CDR3 is CASSTGGTDYEQYF. The CDR3 bases are TGTGCCAGCAGCACGGGGGGGACCGACTACGAGCAGTACTTC.

This rearrangement joins TRBV19 to TRBJ2-3, with TRBD2 identical over 8 bases. The CDR3 totals 16 residues. V shed 3 bases and J 5 bases; nucleotides not matched to a gene: 10. CDR1 is LNHDA and CDR2 is SQIVND in the germline V gene (reference sequence). This chain's CDR3 is CASSIEGERGRDTQYF. The CDR3 DNA is TGTGCCAGTAGTATCGAGGGGGAGCGGGGGAGAGATACGCAGTATTTT.

The chain couples TRBV28 to TRBJ2-1; the D is unclear. This CDR3 has 14 amino acids. From germline, CDR1 is MDHEN and CDR2 SYDVKM. V was trimmed by 5 bases and J by 3 bases, leaving 11 bases between them. DNA of the CDR3: TGTGCCAGCAGTCCCCGACTCGTCTACAATGAGCAGTTCTTC. Amino acids: CASSPRLVYNEQFF.

For the CDR3, the DNA is TGTGCCATCCGGACAGGTGATACTACTTCTGCCTACGAGCAGTACTTC. It specifies CAIRTGDTTSAYEQYF. This chain connects TRBV10-3 to TRBJ2-7; 7 bases map to TRBD1. This CDR3 spans 16 amino acids. With V trimmed by 8 bases and J by 2 bases, 15 bases remained unmatched. Germline CDR1 is ENHRY and CDR2 is SYGVKD.